These 14 T cell receptor beta chains came from one sample sequenced in a study of blood T cell repertoires in COVID-19. Method: immunoSEQ multiplex PCR; TCRdb's copy keeps in-frame clones and lacks some. The table records under 250,000 clones, approximately 78% of them present only once. The sample comprised peripheral blood. The source of these receptors is a woman aged 18-29 years with acute or convalescent COVID-19.

The count of this clone is one. The chain recombines TRBV7-2 with TRBJ2-2; TRBD2 matches at 7 bases. The CDR3 is 16 residues long. CDR1 is SGHTA, CDR2 FQGNSA, per germline. After removal of 6 bases from V and 4 bases from J, the junction contained 11 bases not matched to a gene. CDR3 protein: CASRARPSGLTGELFF. Here the CDR3 DNA reads TGTGCCAGCAGAGCAAGGCCTAGCGGCCTCACCGGGGAGCTGTTTTTT.

The chain carries TRBV7-2 and TRBJ1-1; D may be TRBD1 (6 bases). This CDR3 comprises 13 residues. Germline CDR1 and CDR2: SGHTA and FQGNSA. With 6 bases removed from V and 3 bases from J, the gap between germline ends came to 11 bases. CDR3: CASSSGAHTEAFF. The CDR3 DNA reads TGTGCCAGCAGTTCAGGGGCGCACACTGAAGCTTTCTTT.

This clone was seen just once. The chain has TRBV6-2 or TRBV6-3 and TRBJ2-3; no definite D call. CDR3 length: 14 amino acids. In germline, CDR1 is MNHEY, CDR2 SVGEGT. The V end was cut by 5 bases, the J end by 6 bases, with 15 bases between. CDR3 coding DNA: TGTGCCAGCAGTCAGCCGCCCGGGTGGGATACGCAGTATTTT. Translating gives CASSQPPGWDTQYF.

This clone was detected only a few times. The chain employs TRBV18 and TRBJ2-7, with a possible D match to TRBD1 (5 bases). Trimming took 1 base from V and 0 from J, leaving 10 bases between them. CDR1 is KGHSH, CDR2 LQKENI, per germline. The length of the CDR3 is 15 residues. CDR3 residues: CASSPQTVTSYEQYF. The DNA of the CDR3 is TGTGCCAGCTCACCACAGACAGTGACCTCCTACGAGCAGTACTTC.

This chain joins TRBV10-3 and TRBJ2-1; 10 nucleotides agree with TRBD2. Looked up from germline, CDR1 is ENHRY and CDR2 is SYGVKD. Unmatched junction bases numbered 5, after V lost 5 bases and J lost 4 bases. The CDR3 covers 15 residues. The CDR3 here is CAISPQREGYNEQFF. CDR3 in DNA: TGTGCCATCAGTCCCCAGCGGGAGGGTTACAATGAGCAGTTCTTC.

The chain has TRBV9 and TRBJ1-1; D not resolved. The CDR3 has 14 amino acids. CDR1 and CDR2 (germline): SGDLS, YYNGEE. Between the trimmed V and J ends, which lost 2 bases and 2 bases, there was a span of 10 bases. The CDR3 protein is CASSVAGLNTEAFF. In nucleotides, the CDR3 is TGTGCCAGCAGCGTCGCAGGACTAAACACTGAAGCTTTCTTT.

The rearrangement joins TRBV7-8 to TRBJ1-4; D remains ambiguous. The CDR3 runs 15 residues. Germline loops: CDR1 SGHVS, CDR2 FQNEAQ. The V end lost 5 bases, the J end lost 8 bases, and 18 bases lay between the germline ends. CDR3 in DNA: TGTGCCAGCAGCGGATTCGCGGGGTTTGGCGAAAAACTGTTTTTT. Its translation is CASSGFAGFGEKLFF. Combining the CDR3 with reference TRBV7-8 and TRBJ1-4 gives the whole variable domain GAGVSQSPRYKVAKRGQDVALRCDPISGHVSLFWYQQALGQGPEFLTYFQNEAQLDKSGLPSDRFFAERPEGSVSTLKIQRTQQEDSAVYLCASSGFAGFGEKLFFGSGTQLSVL.

This chain joins TRBV10-3 and TRBJ1-5; D perhaps matches TRBD1 (6 bases). V lost 6 bases, J lost 1 base, and 19 bases lay in between. In germline, CDR1 is ENHRY, CDR2 SYGVKD. This CDR3 has 17 residues. The CDR3 reads CAISSKQGGLSNQPQHF. Written as DNA, the CDR3 is TGTGCCATCAGCTCGAAACAGGGCGGATTGAGCAATCAGCCCCAGCATTTT.

The chain is built from TRBV7-2 and TRBJ1-6; D may be TRBD1 (5 bases). The length of the CDR3 is 15 residues. CDR1 and CDR2 from the germline V gene are SGHTA and FQGNSA. Trimming cost V 4 bases and J 8 bases, with 15 bases left between them. The CDR3 reads CASSSGQIGDSPLHF. As DNA, the CDR3 is TGTGCCAGCAGCTCAGGACAAATAGGGGATTCACCCCTCCACTTT.

The chain links TRBV7-6 to TRBJ2-7; 10 nucleotides agree with TRBD2. Per the germline V gene, CDR1 is SGHVS and CDR2 is FNYEAQ. V dropped 7 bases and J dropped 4; count of bases not matched to a gene: 10. The CDR3 contains 15 residues. CDR3 sequence: CASTPGLADIYEQYF. The CDR3 bases are TGTGCCAGCACCCCAGGACTAGCGGATATATACGAGCAGTACTTC.

The gene calls are TRBV2 and TRBJ1-2; no firm D call. Trimming left V 6 bases short and J 1 base short, with 12 bases between. The germline gives CDR1 SNHLY, CDR2 FYNNEI. The CDR3 length is 14 residues. The CDR3: CASRGDGYNYGYTF. The DNA for the CDR3 is TGTGCCAGCAGGGGCGACGGCTATAACTATGGCTACACCTTC.

The chain has TRBV24-1 and TRBJ2-5, with 10 positions matching TRBD2. This CDR3 spans 16 amino acids. V shed 3 bases, J shed 2 bases, and the junction held 5 bases outside the gene matches. Germline values: CDR1 KGHDR, CDR2 SFDVKD. The CDR3 nucleotides are TGTGCCACCAGTGATGAGGGACTAGCGAATCAAGAGACCCAGTACTTC. Translation: CATSDEGLANQETQYF.

The rearrangement links TRBV28 to TRBJ2-7; a weak D match, TRBD1 (5 bases). CDR1 is MDHEN, CDR2 SYDVKM, per germline. Trimming left V 5 bases short and J 0 bases short, with 20 bases between. CDR3 length equals 17 residues. CDR3 nucleotide sequence: TGTGCCAGCAGTCCCCCACAGGTCCCCCTAAGCTCCTACGAGCAGTACTTC. Residues: CASSPPQVPLSSYEQYF.

The rearrangement uses TRBV4-1 and TRBJ2-7; D is undetermined. The CDR3 extends over 13 amino acids. Trimming removed 3 bases at V and 5 bases at J, with 11 bases between. Germline values: CDR1 MGHRA, CDR2 YSYEKL. CDR3 sequence (DNA): TGCGCCAGCAGCCACCCGCACACCGACGAGCAGTACTTC. This encodes CASSHPHTDEQYF.